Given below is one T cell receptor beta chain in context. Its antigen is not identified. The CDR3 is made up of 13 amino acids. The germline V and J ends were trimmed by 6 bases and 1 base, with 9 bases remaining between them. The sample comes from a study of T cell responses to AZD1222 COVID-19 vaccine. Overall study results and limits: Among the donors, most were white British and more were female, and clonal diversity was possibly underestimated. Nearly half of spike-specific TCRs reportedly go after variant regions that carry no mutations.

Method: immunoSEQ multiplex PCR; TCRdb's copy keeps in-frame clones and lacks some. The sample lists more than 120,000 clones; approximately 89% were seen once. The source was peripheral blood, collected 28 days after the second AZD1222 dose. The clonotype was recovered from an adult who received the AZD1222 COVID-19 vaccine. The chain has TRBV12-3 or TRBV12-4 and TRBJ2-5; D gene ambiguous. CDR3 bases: TGTGCCAGCAGCAGCCCGGGCCAAGAGACCCAGTACTTC. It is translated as CASSSPGQETQYF.